The 24 T cell receptor beta chains listed next were all sequenced from one sample in a study of control samples from healthy donors and cancer patients (dated by TCRdb to the early 2020s). Preparation of the library involved the immunoSEQ multiplex PCR assay. Drawn from immuneACCESS, this table holds only the in-frame rearrangements with V and J called that TCRdb kept. Clones are partly lost; checked studies trace under half to an unresolved V gene and leave the rest unexplained. The sample yields 90,000 or so clones; about 87% were counted once. The ten largest make up under 15% of the sample. Material for sequencing was blood. All receptors come from a woman between 70 and 85 years old in good health.

The V gene is TRBV5-1, the J gene TRBJ1-4; D possibly corresponds to TRBD1 (5 bases). V shed 3 bases and J shed 0 bases, with 9 bases lying between them. CDR3 length equals 15 residues. Germline V gene sequence: CDR1 SGHRS, CDR2 YFSETQ. CDR3 amino acids: CASSSTVATNEKLFF. CDR3 sequence (DNA): TGCGCCAGCAGCTCGACAGTTGCAACTAATGAAAAACTGTTTTTT.

This clone was picked up a small number of times. The gene calls are TRBV4-2 and TRBJ1-1; D is uncertain. Germline values: CDR1 LGHNA, CDR2 YNFKEQ. V was cut by 0 bases and J by 7 bases, with 9 bases left in between. This CDR3 has 13 amino acids. The CDR3 region is CASSQDTNIEAFF. Here the CDR3 DNA reads TGTGCCAGCAGCCAAGATACGAATATTGAAGCTTTCTTT.

Only one count was recorded for this clone. V and J are TRBV7-6 and TRBJ1-3; D remains ambiguous. V was trimmed by 3 bases and J by 0 bases, leaving 24 bases between them. The CDR3 totals 20 residues. Germline CDR1 SGHVS, CDR2 FNYEAQ. The CDR3: CASSFYGSAEVSSSGNTIYF. CDR3 DNA: TGTGCCAGCAGCTTTTACGGGTCGGCGGAGGTATCGTCCTCTGGAAACACCATATATTTT.

V gene TRBV5-1 combines with J gene TRBJ2-5; TRBD2 matches 10 bases. The CDR3 consists of 16 residues. Trimming removed 5 bases from V and 2 bases from J; junction bases left unmatched: 9. Germline V lookup: CDR1 SGHRS, CDR2 YFSETQ. CDR3 coding DNA: TGCGCCAGCAGGGCCGGGACTAGCGCCCTTCAAGAGACCCAGTACTTC. Amino acids: CASRAGTSALQETQYF.

The genes are TRBV7-9 and TRBJ2-1, with D unclear. The V gene lost 1 base and the J gene lost 0 bases, with 7 bases spanning the gap. CDR1 and CDR2 (germline): SEHNR, FQNEAQ (reference sequence). The CDR3 contains 15 residues. CDR3 amino acids: CASSLEVSSYNEQFF. In DNA, the CDR3 is TGTGCCAGCAGCTTAGAGGTTAGCTCCTACAATGAGCAGTTCTTC.

This clone was detected once. The chain is built from TRBV6-6 and TRBJ1-1, with D possibly being TRBD1 (5 bases). The length of the CDR3 is 16 residues. Per germline, CDR1 MNHNY and CDR2 SVGAGI (reference sequence). V shed 2 bases and J shed 0 bases, with 13 bases lying between them. The CDR3 DNA reads TGTGCCAGCAGTTACGACGTTGGGGGGATGAACACTGAAGCTTTCTTT. This sequence encodes CASSYDVGGMNTEAFF.

V is TRBV4-1 and J is TRBJ2-2, with 7 bases that match TRBD2. The ends lost 0 bases at V and 5 bases at J; junction bases unmatched: 12. Germline CDR1 is MGHRA and CDR2 is YSYEKL. This CDR3 has 18 amino acids. The CDR3 loop reads CASSQDWEGTLSTGELFF. The DNA of the CDR3 is TGCGCCAGCAGCCAAGATTGGGAGGGAACCCTCTCGACCGGGGAGCTGTTTTTT.

V gene TRBV30 combines with J gene TRBJ1-1; perhaps TRBD1 as D (5 bases). Trimming took off 5 bases at V and 1 base at J, with 5 bases between the two ends. The germline CDR1 and CDR2 sequences are GTSNPN and SVGIG (reference sequence). This CDR3 has 11 residues. In DNA, the CDR3 is TGTGCCTGGGACAGGAACACTGAAGCTTTCTTT. Translating it yields CAWDRNTEAFF.

The V and J genes are TRBV4-3 and TRBJ1-4; a possible D gene is TRBD1 (6 bases). This CDR3 has 15 residues. Germline CDR1 LGHNA, CDR2 YSLEER. Deletions cut 3 bases from V and 7 bases from J, with 15 bases between. CDR3 nucleotide sequence: TGCGCCAGCAGCCATGATCGACAGGAAGTTGAAAAACTGTTTTTT. Its translation is CASSHDRQEVEKLFF.

The chain combines TRBV18 with TRBJ2-3, with D possibly matching TRBD2 (5 bases). Trimming took 6 bases from V and 0 from J, leaving 7 bases between them. CDR1 and CDR2 from the germline V gene are KGHSH and LQKENI. This CDR3 comprises 13 residues. CDR3 region: CASSPGSTDTQYF. The CDR3 nucleotides are TGTGCCAGCTCTCCGGGGAGCACAGATACGCAGTATTTT.

V gene TRBV5-4 combines with J gene TRBJ1-1; TRBD1 matches at 8 bases. The germline CDR1 and CDR2 sequences are SGHNT and YYREEE (reference sequence). The CDR3 is made up of 15 amino acids. The ends lost 0 bases at V and 1 base at J; junction bases unmatched: 2. The chain's CDR3 is CASSLAGGSNTEAFF. CDR3 bases: TGTGCCAGCAGCTTGGCAGGGGGCTCGAACACTGAAGCTTTCTTT.

This clone was seen just once. V and J are TRBV3-1 (or the pseudogene TRBV3-2) and TRBJ2-5; 11 positions match TRBD2. The germline V gene encodes CDR1 LGHDT and CDR2 YNNKEL (reference sequence). CDR3 length equals 16 residues. V was pared by 1 base and J by 5 bases, with 6 bases of the junction left unmatched. The CDR3 loop reads CASSQVAGGPGETQYF. In DNA form, the CDR3 reads TGTGCCAGCAGCCAAGTAGCGGGAGGGCCGGGTGAGACCCAGTACTTC.

The genes are TRBV7-6 and TRBJ2-3; 11 positions match TRBD2. CDR1 SGHVS and CDR2 FNYEAQ come from the germline V gene. The CDR3 runs 15 residues. V lost 5 bases to trimming and J lost 1 base; unmatched junction nucleotides: 2. The CDR3 sequence: CASSPLAGGTDTQYF. The CDR3 nucleotides are TGTGCCAGCAGCCCACTAGCGGGGGGCACAGATACGCAGTATTTT.

The chain joins TRBV2 to TRBJ1-1; D is unresolved. Germline values: CDR1 SNHLY, CDR2 FYNNEI. The CDR3 extends over 14 amino acids. V was trimmed by 4 bases and J by 5 bases, leaving 14 bases between them. Written as DNA, the CDR3 is TGTGCCAGCAGTGCCCATCGATTAGGGACTGAAGCTTTCTTT. Its translation is CASSAHRLGTEAFF.

This chain connects TRBV9 to TRBJ1-1; D remains unclear. This CDR3 contains 13 residues. V was shortened by 0 bases and J by 3 bases, with 6 bases between the two germline ends. Germline loops: CDR1 SGDLS, CDR2 YYNGEE. The CDR3 loop is CASSVGDDTEAFF. In nucleotides, the CDR3 is TGTGCCAGCAGCGTAGGGGATGACACTGAAGCTTTCTTT.

This rearrangement joins TRBV20-1 to TRBJ2-5; D unclear. The germline V gene has CDR1 DFQATT and CDR2 SNEGSKA (reference sequence). The CDR3 has 12 residues. V was shortened by 3 bases and J by 7 bases, with 12 bases between the two germline ends. The CDR3 nucleotides are TGCAGTGCTAGTGGCGTTAGTGGGACCCAGTACTTC. The encoded protein is CSASGVSGTQYF.

The chain recombines TRBV5-1 with TRBJ2-7; 9 bases line up with TRBD1. Germline V CDR1 and CDR2: SGHRS, YFSETQ. The CDR3 consists of 15 residues. J lost 2 bases, V lost 3 bases, and 6 bases had no gene match. This CDR3 is CASSWGQGNTYEQYF. The CDR3 DNA sequence: TGCGCCAGCAGCTGGGGACAGGGAAATACCTACGAGCAGTACTTC.

The V gene is TRBV19, the J gene TRBJ2-6; 7 bases line up with TRBD1. V trimming: 5 bases; J trimming: 4 bases; junction bases outside the gene matches: 5. The CDR3 sequence is 15 residues long. Germline CDR1 LNHDA, CDR2 SQIVND (reference sequence). The CDR3 region has the DNA TGTGCCAGTAGTGTCGGGACAGTCGGGGCCAACGTCCTGACTTTC. It is translated as CASSVGTVGANVLTF.

The chain uses TRBV7-2 and TRBJ1-1; 11 nucleotides agree with TRBD1. Germline CDR1 and CDR2: SGHTA and FQGNSA. Unmatched junction bases numbered 6, after V lost 5 bases and J lost 4 bases. The CDR3 is 15 amino acids. CDR3 residues: CASSPWTGGGTEAFF. In DNA, the CDR3 is TGTGCCAGCAGCCCCTGGACAGGGGGCGGCACTGAAGCTTTCTTT.

This clone was counted a single time. The V call is TRBV7-9, the J call TRBJ1-3; D may be TRBD1 (5 bases). V gave up 3 bases and J gave up 2 bases, with 17 bases separating them. Per germline, CDR1 SEHNR and CDR2 FQNEAQ (reference sequence). The CDR3 has 17 residues. In DNA, the CDR3 is TGTGCCAGCAGCTTTCCCCTGACGGGGCTAACTGGAAACACCATATATTTT. Its protein product is CASSFPLTGLTGNTIYF.

The rearrangement uses TRBV6-2 or TRBV6-3 and TRBJ1-6; D not resolved. Germline CDR1 MNHEY, CDR2 SVGEGT. Between the trimmed V and J ends, which lost 5 bases and 10 bases, there was a span of 12 bases. There are 13 residues in the CDR3. CDR3 DNA sequence: TGTGCCAGCAGTCGCCCAATCACGTCACCCCTCCACTTT. The encoded protein is CASSRPITSPLHF.

The J gene is TRBJ2-1, the V gene TRBV28, with 12 bases lining up with TRBD2. The CDR3 sequence is 17 residues long. CDR1 MDHEN and CDR2 SYDVKM come from the germline V gene. J was trimmed by 1 base and V by 7 bases; bases with no gene match: 8. This chain's CDR3 is CASIQGLAGWSYNEQFF. The CDR3 DNA reads TGTGCCAGCATCCAAGGACTAGCGGGATGGTCCTACAATGAGCAGTTCTTC. Filled out from reference TRBV28 and TRBJ2-1, the complete variable domain reads DVKVTQSSRYLVKRTGEKVFLECVQDMDHENMFWYRQDPGLGLRLIYFSYDVKMKEKGDIPEGYSVSREKKERFSLILESASTNQTSMYLCASIQGLAGWSYNEQFFGPGTRLTVL.

The V gene is TRBV12-3 or TRBV12-4, the J gene TRBJ1-1; D is undetermined. CDR3 size: 12 residues. Trimming removed 3 bases at V and 1 base at J, with 3 bases between. CDR3: CASSFGNTEAFF. In DNA, the CDR3 is TGTGCCAGCAGTTTTGGGAACACTGAAGCTTTCTTT.

The chain links TRBV7-2 to TRBJ1-1, with 11 positions matching TRBD1. CDR1 is SGHTA and CDR2 is FQGNSA in the germline V gene. V was clipped by 5 bases and J by 0 bases; unmatched bases: 8. CDR3 length: 17 residues. The CDR3 is CASSQRGTGGMNTEAFF. CDR3 DNA sequence: TGTGCCAGCAGCCAGAGGGGGACAGGGGGAATGAACACTGAAGCTTTCTTT.